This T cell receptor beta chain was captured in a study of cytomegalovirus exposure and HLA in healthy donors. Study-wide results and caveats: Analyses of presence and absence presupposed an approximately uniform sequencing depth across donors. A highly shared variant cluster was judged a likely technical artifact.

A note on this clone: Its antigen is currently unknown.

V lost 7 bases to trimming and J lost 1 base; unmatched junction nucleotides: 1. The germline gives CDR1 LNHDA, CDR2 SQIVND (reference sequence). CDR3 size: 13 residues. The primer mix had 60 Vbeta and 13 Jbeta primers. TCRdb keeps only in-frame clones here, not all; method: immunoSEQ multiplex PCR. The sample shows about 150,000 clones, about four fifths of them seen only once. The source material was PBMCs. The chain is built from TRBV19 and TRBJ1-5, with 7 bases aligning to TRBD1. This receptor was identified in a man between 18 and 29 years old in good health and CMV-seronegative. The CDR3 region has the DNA TGTGCCAGTATGACAGGGAGCAATCAGCCCCAGCATTTT. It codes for CASMTGSNQPQHF.